The 24 T cell receptor beta chains below all came from one sample that was sequenced in a study of T cell repertoires in cytomegalovirus infection. From the reads, TCRdb called clonotypes with MiXCR, one entry per CDR3 protein. This table holds 130,000 or so distinct CDR3 sequences, about 6% found once. The source material was PBMCs. These receptors were taken from a human donor in good health (CMV status not recorded). Some clones in this sample may be carry-over from other donors' samples.

The chain joins TRBV6-6 to TRBJ1-2; the match to TRBD1 covers 7 bases. There are 14 residues in the CDR3. J was trimmed by 7 bases and V by 6 bases; bases with no gene match: 11. Germline assignment: CDR1 MNHNY and CDR2 SVGAGI (reference sequence). The CDR3 loop reads CASRSSQGFLGYTF. As DNA, the CDR3 is TGTGCCAGCAGATCATCACAGGGGTTCCTTGGCTACACCTTC.

This clonotype has ten or more counts. The J gene is TRBJ2-3, the V gene TRBV14, with D perhaps matching TRBD1 (6 bases). V was clipped by 1 base and J by 6 bases, with 11 bases between them. Germline CDR1 and CDR2: SGHDN and FVKESK. The CDR3 contains 14 residues. The CDR3 sequence: CASSQVRTDDTQYF. The CDR3 region has the DNA TGTGCCAGCAGCCAAGTTAGGACAGACGATACGCAGTATTTT.

This clonotype was recorded many times. The CDR3 spells CASSYRLQANYGYTF. The DNA of the CDR3 is TGTGCCAGCAGTTACCGACTACAAGCTAACTATGGCTACACCTTC. V gene TRBV6-5 combines with J gene TRBJ1-2; D not resolved. Per germline, CDR1 MNHEY and CDR2 SVGAGI. V was clipped by 2 bases and J by 0 bases, with 10 bases between them. The CDR3 runs to 15 residues.

The J gene is TRBJ2-4, the V gene TRBV7-7; D may be TRBD2 (5 bases). V shed 2 bases and J shed 0 bases, with 20 bases lying between them. The V gene's germline CDR1 is SSHAT and CDR2 FNYEAQ (reference sequence). The CDR3 length is 19 residues. The DNA of the CDR3 is TGTGCCAGCAGCTTATCAGAGGAGGAAAAAGCCCCAGCCAAAAACATTCAGTACTTC. Protein product: CASSLSEEEKAPAKNIQYF.

This clonotype was detected many times. CDR3 sequence (DNA): TGCAGCGTTGGAAATAGCCCGGGAGAGCAGTTCTTC. Translated: CSVGNSPGEQFF. This chain links TRBV29-1 with TRBJ2-1; tentative D call: TRBD2 (5 bases). The CDR3 is 12 amino acids. V lost 4 bases, J lost 10 bases, and 14 bases lay in between. Germline values: CDR1 SQVTM, CDR2 ANQGSEA.

This clonotype has ten or more counts. V gene TRBV7-8 combines with J gene TRBJ1-5; the match to TRBD1 covers 7 bases. Germline trimming cut 1 base from V and 7 bases from J; bases unmatched to any gene: 10. This CDR3 contains 16 residues. Germline assignment: CDR1 SGHVS and CDR2 FQNEAQ. The CDR3, as DNA: TGTGCCAGCAGCTTAGGTTTCAGGGGGAAGGAGCAGCCCCAGCATTTT. Amino acids: CASSLGFRGKEQPQHF. The whole variable domain, remainder taken from reference TRBV7-8 and TRBJ1-5, is GAGVSQSPRYKVAKRGQDVALRCDPISGHVSLFWYQQALGQGPEFLTYFQNEAQLDKSGLPSDRFFAERPEGSVSTLKIQRTQQEDSAVYLCASSLGFRGKEQPQHFGDGTRLSIL.

This clonotype was recorded a few times. The V call is TRBV29-1, the J call TRBJ2-7; 8 nucleotides agree with TRBD1. The CDR3 sequence is 15 residues long. Germline CDR1 SQVTM, CDR2 ANQGSEA. V lost 6 bases to trimming and J lost 1 base; unmatched junction nucleotides: 11. Written as DNA, the CDR3 is TGCAGCGTGCGACAGGGGATCGTATCTTCCTACGAGCAGTACTTC. Protein: CSVRQGIVSSYEQYF.

This clonotype was seen at least ten times. The chain combines TRBV3-1 with TRBJ2-1, with TRBD2 matching 8 bases. Germline CDR1 reads LGHDT; CDR2 reads YNNKEL (reference sequence). Germline trimming cut 0 bases from V and 6 bases from J; bases unmatched to any gene: 7. The CDR3 consists of 16 residues. CDR3 residues: CASSQDLAGGRNEQFF. Written as DNA, the CDR3 is TGTGCCAGCAGCCAAGATCTGGCGGGGGGCCGCAATGAGCAGTTCTTC.

The rearrangement links TRBV7-9 to TRBJ1-2; D may be TRBD1 (5 bases). Trimming shortened V by 2 bases and J by 0 bases, and 16 bases separated the two germline ends. Germline lookup yields CDR1 SEHNR and CDR2 FQNEAQ (reference sequence). The CDR3 covers 17 residues. In DNA form, the CDR3 reads TGTGCCAGCAGCTTATCTCTCAGGGCGACAGCTAACTATGGCTACACCTTC. This codes for CASSLSLRATANYGYTF.

This clonotype was observed at least ten times. The V call is TRBV6-6, the J call TRBJ2-3; D not certain. This CDR3 is built from 15 residues. V was cut by 2 bases and J by 5 bases, with 14 bases left in between. CDR1 is MNHNY and CDR2 is SVGAGI in the germline V gene (reference sequence). The CDR3 DNA reads TGTGCCAGCAGTTACGAAACGGGCAGGTTAGATACGCAGTATTTT. It translates to CASSYETGRLDTQYF.

This clonotype was detected ten times or more. The chain uses TRBV7-2 and TRBJ1-2; the D is unclear. The CDR3 contains 14 residues. Germline CDR1 reads SGHTA; CDR2 reads FQGNSA. V gave up 5 bases and J gave up 3 bases, with 13 bases separating them. The CDR3 region is CASSHPGQDYGYTF. The CDR3 bases are TGTGCCAGCAGCCACCCGGGTCAAGACTATGGCTACACCTTC.

The rearrangement links TRBV20-1 to TRBJ1-1; D gene uncertain. This CDR3 spans 11 amino acids. Trimming left V 6 bases short and J 6 bases short, with 11 bases between. Germline V gene lookup returns CDR1 DFQATT and CDR2 SNEGSKA (reference sequence). CDR3 region: CSAPTGPEAFF. The CDR3, as DNA: TGCAGTGCGCCGACCGGACCTGAAGCTTTCTTT.

The chain combines TRBV19 with TRBJ2-3; no clear D gene. Germline-derived CDR1 and CDR2 are LNHDA and SQIVND (reference sequence). The CDR3 has 13 residues. V was cut by 7 bases and J by 7 bases, with 15 bases left in between. The CDR3 nucleotides are TGTGCCAGTAAAGAAGGGATACTTAATACGCAGTATTTT. It is translated as CASKEGILNTQYF.

This rearrangement joins TRBV28 to TRBJ2-1; D gene ambiguous. Germline lookup yields CDR1 MDHEN and CDR2 SYDVKM. The CDR3 is made up of 14 amino acids. The germline V and J ends were trimmed by 4 bases and 8 bases, with 15 bases remaining between them. The CDR3 bases are TGTGCCAGCAGTTCTCTGTATAAACTCGATGAGCAGTTCTTC. Protein sequence: CASSSLYKLDEQFF.

This clonotype was seen ten or more times. This chain uses TRBV7-2 with TRBJ1-1; TRBD1 aligns across 8 bases. The CDR3 has 16 residues. V was pared by 5 bases and J by 0 bases, with 8 bases of the junction left unmatched. CDR1 and CDR2 (germline): SGHTA, FQGNSA. In DNA form, the CDR3 reads TGTGCCAGCAGCCCTATCAACAGGGGGATGAACACTGAAGCTTTCTTT. Protein: CASSPINRGMNTEAFF.

The sample holds many counts of this clonotype. The chain carries TRBV11-1 and TRBJ2-1, with no clear D. Germline V gene sequence: CDR1 SGHAT, CDR2 FQDESV (reference sequence). The CDR3 has 12 amino acids. V gave up 0 bases and J gave up 8 bases, with 5 bases separating them. Here the CDR3 reads CASSLASHEQFF. The CDR3 DNA sequence: TGTGCCAGCAGCTTAGCTTCTCATGAGCAGTTCTTC.

In this sample, this clonotype turned up many times. The CDR3 region is CSVDARGTDTQYF. As DNA, the CDR3 is TGCAGCGTTGACGCCAGGGGTACAGATACGCAGTATTTT. The chain joins TRBV29-1 to TRBJ2-3; D might be TRBD1 (6 bases). The CDR3 contains 13 residues. The germline V and J ends were trimmed by 3 bases and 3 bases, with 10 bases remaining between them. Germline CDR1 is SQVTM and CDR2 is ANQGSEA.

Comments on this clonotype: A much larger clone differs from this one at a single base, so this may be a read error. This chain connects TRBV6-2 or TRBV6-3 to TRBJ1-5; D uncertain. The ends were cut back, 2 bases at V and 2 bases at J, with 13 bases in the middle. CDR1 and CDR2 (germline): MNHEY, SVGEGT. The CDR3 has 16 residues. The chain's CDR3 is CASSYARQVGNQPQHF. The CDR3 nucleotides are TGTGCCAGCAGTTACGCCAGACAAGTTGGCAATCAGCCCCAGCATTTT.

V and J are TRBV12-3 or TRBV12-4 and TRBJ1-2; 7 nucleotides match TRBD1. Trimming removed 6 bases from V and 4 bases from J; junction bases left unmatched: 11. The CDR3 has 15 residues. The chain's CDR3 is CASSISGTVFYGYTF. DNA for the CDR3: TGTGCCAGCAGCATCTCCGGGACAGTCTTCTATGGCTACACCTTC.

This clonotype showed up just once. Given the absence of the conserved phenylalanine or tryptophan at the CDR3 end, a read error is likely. CDR3 loop: CSARKHVQETQYY. The CDR3 region has the DNA TGCAGTGCTAGGAAGCACGTCCAAGAGACCCAGTACTAC. The J gene is TRBJ2-5, the V gene TRBV20-1; D is uncertain. Per the germline V gene, CDR1 is DFQATT and CDR2 is SNEGSKA (reference sequence). CDR3 length equals 13 residues. V lost 3 bases and J 1 base, leaving 9 bases between the germline ends.

V is TRBV20-1 and J is TRBJ2-7; 8 nucleotides align to TRBD1. Germline V lookup: CDR1 DFQATT, CDR2 SNEGSKA (reference sequence). The ends lost 3 bases at V and 2 bases at J; junction bases unmatched: 3. The CDR3 is 13 amino acids. CDR3: CSARGQVTYEQYF. Written as DNA, the CDR3 is TGCAGTGCTAGGGGACAGGTGACCTACGAGCAGTACTTC.

In this sample, this clonotype turned up many times. The gene calls are TRBV5-1 and TRBJ2-1; 8 bases map to TRBD1. J lost 10 bases, V lost 1 base, and 13 bases had no gene match. This CDR3 is 16 amino acids long. CDR1 and CDR2 (germline): SGHRS, YFSETQ. The CDR3 loop reads CASSLTPSTRGQEQFF. The DNA for the CDR3 is TGCGCCAGCAGCTTGACCCCTTCAACCAGGGGGCAAGAGCAGTTCTTC. Filled out from reference TRBV5-1 and TRBJ2-1, the complete variable domain reads KAGVTQTPRYLIKTRGQQVTLSCSPISGHRSVSWYQQTPGQGLQFLFEYFSETQRNKGNFPGRFSGRQFSNSRSEMNVSTLELGDSALYLCASSLTPSTRGQEQFFGPGTRLTVL.

In its sample, this clonotype was seen many times. This chain's CDR3 is CASSSSLQTGNNEQFF. In nucleotides, the CDR3 is TGTGCCAGCAGCTCATCCCTTCAAACAGGGAACAATGAGCAGTTCTTC. V and J are TRBV7-9 and TRBJ2-1; TRBD1 is a possible D gene (6 bases). This CDR3 has 16 amino acids. V shed 4 bases and J shed 5 bases, with 18 bases lying between them. Germline CDR1 and CDR2: SEHNR and FQNEAQ (reference sequence). Combining the CDR3 with reference TRBV7-9 and TRBJ2-1 gives the whole variable domain DTGVSQNPRHKITKRGQNVTFRCDPISEHNRLYWYRQTLGQGPEFLTYFQNEAQLEKSRLLSDRFSAERPKGSFSTLEIQRTEQGDSAMYLCASSSSLQTGNNEQFFGPGTRLTVL.

This clonotype was detected ten times or more. The gene calls are TRBV10-3 and TRBJ1-1; D unresolved. Germline V gives CDR1 ENHRY, CDR2 SYGVKD. Trimming shortened V by 3 bases and J by 5 bases, and 7 bases separated the two germline ends. The CDR3 runs 12 residues. The CDR3 protein is CAISEGITEAFF. Here the CDR3 DNA reads TGTGCCATCAGTGAAGGGATTACTGAAGCTTTCTTT.